The sample holds many counts of the clone carrying this TCR beta chain. This sample is part of a study of blood T cells in healthy people across ages. The V end was cut by 6 bases, the J end by 0 bases, with 4 bases between. Germline V gene lookup returns CDR1 ENHRY and CDR2 SYGVKD. This CDR3 has 12 amino acids. PCR was performed a second time for about 7 to 11 cycles using a sample-barcoded 5' primer and a J-beta primer mix. Every cDNA was tagged by a template-switch adaptor with 12 random nucleotides. A minimum of 2.5 million CDR3-containing paired-end reads was obtained for each sample. MiXCR, applied by TCRdb to the 5' RACE reads, yields one record per CDR3 protein. The repertoire holds about 970,000 distinct CDR3 sequences, with roughly 47% as singletons. At least 7 million PBMCs were isolated per sample.

Sequenced: blood. This TCR came from an older woman in good health. The genes are TRBV10-3 and TRBJ2-3; D is undetermined. CDR3 sequence reads: CAIRTSTDTQYF. The CDR3 nucleotides read TGTGCCATCAGGACTAGCACAGATACGCAGTATTTT.